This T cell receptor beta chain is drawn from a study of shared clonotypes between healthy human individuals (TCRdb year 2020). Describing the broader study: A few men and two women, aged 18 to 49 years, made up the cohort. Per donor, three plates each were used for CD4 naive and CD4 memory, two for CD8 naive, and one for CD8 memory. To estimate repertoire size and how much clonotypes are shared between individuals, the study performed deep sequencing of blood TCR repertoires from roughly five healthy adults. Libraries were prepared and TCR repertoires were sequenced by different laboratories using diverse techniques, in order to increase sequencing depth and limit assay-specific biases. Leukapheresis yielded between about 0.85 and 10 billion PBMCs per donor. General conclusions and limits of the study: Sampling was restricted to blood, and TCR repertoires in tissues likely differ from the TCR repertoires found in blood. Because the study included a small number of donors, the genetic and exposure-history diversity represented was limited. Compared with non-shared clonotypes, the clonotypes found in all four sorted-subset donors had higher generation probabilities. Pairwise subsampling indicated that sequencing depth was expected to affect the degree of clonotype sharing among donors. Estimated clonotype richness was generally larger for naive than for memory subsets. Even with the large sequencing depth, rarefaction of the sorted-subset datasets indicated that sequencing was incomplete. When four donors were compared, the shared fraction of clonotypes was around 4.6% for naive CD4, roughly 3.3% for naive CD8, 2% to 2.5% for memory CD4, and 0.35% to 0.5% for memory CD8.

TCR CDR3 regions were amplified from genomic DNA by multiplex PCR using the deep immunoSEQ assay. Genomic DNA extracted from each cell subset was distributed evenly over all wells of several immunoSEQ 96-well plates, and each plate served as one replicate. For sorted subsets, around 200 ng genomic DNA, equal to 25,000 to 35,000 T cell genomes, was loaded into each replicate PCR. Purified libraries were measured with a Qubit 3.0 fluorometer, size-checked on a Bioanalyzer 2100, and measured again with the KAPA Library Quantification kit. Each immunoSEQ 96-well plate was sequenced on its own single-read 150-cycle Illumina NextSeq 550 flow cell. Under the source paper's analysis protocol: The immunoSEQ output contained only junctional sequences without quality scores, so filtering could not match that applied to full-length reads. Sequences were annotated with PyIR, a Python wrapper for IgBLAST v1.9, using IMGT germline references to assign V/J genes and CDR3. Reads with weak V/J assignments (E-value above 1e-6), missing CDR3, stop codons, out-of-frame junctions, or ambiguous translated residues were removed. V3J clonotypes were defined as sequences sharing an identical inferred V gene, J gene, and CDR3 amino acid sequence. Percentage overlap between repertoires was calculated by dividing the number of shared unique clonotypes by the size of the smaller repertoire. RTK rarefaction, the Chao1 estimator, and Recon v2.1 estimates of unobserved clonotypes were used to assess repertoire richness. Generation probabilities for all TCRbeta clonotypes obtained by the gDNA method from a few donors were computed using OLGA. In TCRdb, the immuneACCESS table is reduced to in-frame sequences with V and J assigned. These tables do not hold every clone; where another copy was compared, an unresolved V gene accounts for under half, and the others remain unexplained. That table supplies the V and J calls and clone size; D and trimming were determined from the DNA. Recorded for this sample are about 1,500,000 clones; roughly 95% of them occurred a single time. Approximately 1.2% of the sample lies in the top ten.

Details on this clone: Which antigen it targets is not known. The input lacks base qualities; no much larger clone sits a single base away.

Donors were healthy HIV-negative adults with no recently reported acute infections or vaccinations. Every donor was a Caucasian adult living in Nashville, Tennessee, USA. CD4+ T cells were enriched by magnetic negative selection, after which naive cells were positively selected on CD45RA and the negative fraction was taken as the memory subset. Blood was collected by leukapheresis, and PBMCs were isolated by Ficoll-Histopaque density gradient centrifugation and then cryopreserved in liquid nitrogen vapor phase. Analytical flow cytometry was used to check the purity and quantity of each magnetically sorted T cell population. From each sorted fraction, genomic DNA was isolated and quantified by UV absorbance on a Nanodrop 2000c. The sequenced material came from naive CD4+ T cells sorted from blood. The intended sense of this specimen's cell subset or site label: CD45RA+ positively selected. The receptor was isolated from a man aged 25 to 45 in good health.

CDR3 sequence: CASGRGAGELFF. The bases are TGCGCCAGCGGCAGGGGAGCCGGGGAGCTGTTTTTT. The sequence links TRBV10-2 to TRBJ2-2; the D gene is perhaps TRBD1, on 6 matching bases. CDR1 and CDR2 are drawn from the germline V gene: WSHSY, SAAADI. The CDR3 sequence holds 12 residues, the cysteine and phenylalanine included. This entry keeps only the CDR3 DNA: 36 bases, framed from base 1. The V end loses 8 bases and the J end loses 6 bases, and a stretch of 10 bases separates them.